This T cell receptor (beta chain) was recorded in a study of beta chain features in type 1 diabetes. This CDR3 is 16 amino acids long. Per germline, CDR1 SGHTA and CDR2 FQGNSA. V was cut by 1 base and J by 0 bases, with 12 bases left in between. All of the isolated RNA was reverse transcribed, so expressed TCRB transcripts were sequenced. Clones were read by immunoSEQ multiplex PCR, and TCRdb kept only the in-frame ones, dropping some. The sample shows 150,000 to 190,000 clones, around 8% of them seen only once. It was one heparinised blood draw, averaging about 116 mL, that each donor gave. This TCR derives from a man aged 18 to 29 in good health. Sample: central memory CD4+ T cells from blood. The V call is TRBV7-2, the J call TRBJ1-1, with D maybe TRBD1 (5 bases). CDR3 in amino acids: CASSLVGGSMNTEAFF. CDR3 sequence (DNA): TGTGCCAGCAGCTTAGTGGGGGGTTCGATGAACACTGAAGCTTTCTTT.